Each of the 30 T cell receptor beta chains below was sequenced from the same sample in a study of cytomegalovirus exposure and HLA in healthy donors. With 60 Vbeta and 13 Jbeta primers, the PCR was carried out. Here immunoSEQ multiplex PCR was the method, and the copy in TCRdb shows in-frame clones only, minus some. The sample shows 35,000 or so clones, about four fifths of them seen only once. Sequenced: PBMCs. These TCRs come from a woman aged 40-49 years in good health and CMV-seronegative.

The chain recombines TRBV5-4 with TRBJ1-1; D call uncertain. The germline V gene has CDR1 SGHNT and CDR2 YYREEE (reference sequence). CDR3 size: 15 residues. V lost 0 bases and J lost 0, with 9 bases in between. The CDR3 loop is CASSLASRLNTEAFF. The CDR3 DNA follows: TGTGCCAGCAGCTTGGCTTCACGGTTGAACACTGAAGCTTTCTTT.

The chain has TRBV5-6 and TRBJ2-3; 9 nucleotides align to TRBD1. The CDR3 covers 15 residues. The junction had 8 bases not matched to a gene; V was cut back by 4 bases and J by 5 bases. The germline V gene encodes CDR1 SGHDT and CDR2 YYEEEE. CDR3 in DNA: TGTGCCAGCAGCCCGACAGGGGGTAGTCGAGATACGCAGTATTTT. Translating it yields CASSPTGGSRDTQYF.

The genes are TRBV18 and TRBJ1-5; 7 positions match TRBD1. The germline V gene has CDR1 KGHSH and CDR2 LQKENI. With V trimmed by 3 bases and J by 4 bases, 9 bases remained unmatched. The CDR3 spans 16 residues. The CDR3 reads CASSPDRVGGNQPQHF. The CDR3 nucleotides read TGTGCCAGCTCACCTGACAGGGTGGGTGGGAATCAGCCCCAGCATTTT.

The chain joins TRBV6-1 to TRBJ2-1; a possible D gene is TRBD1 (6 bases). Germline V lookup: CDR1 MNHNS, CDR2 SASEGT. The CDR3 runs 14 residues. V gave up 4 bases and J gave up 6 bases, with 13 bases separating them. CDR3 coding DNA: TGTGCCAGCAGTGGCCACAGGGTTGCCAATGAGCAGTTCTTC. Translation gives CASSGHRVANEQFF.

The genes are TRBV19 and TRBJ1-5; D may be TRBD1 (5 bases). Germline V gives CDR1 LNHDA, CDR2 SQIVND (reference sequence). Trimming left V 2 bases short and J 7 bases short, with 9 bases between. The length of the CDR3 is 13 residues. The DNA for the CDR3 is TGTGCCAGTAGTATACAGGGTGCCCAGCCCCAGCATTTT. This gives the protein CASSIQGAQPQHF.

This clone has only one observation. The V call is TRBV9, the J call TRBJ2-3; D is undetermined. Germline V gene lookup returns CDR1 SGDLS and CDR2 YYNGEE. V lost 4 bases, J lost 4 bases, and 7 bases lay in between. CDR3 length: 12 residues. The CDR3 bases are TGTGCCAGCAGCCCCCCAGCAGATACGCAGTATTTT. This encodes CASSPPADTQYF.

CDR3 sequence: CATSEGTGYGYTF. The CDR3 DNA reads as TGTGCCACCTCCGAGGGGACAGGCTATGGCTACACCTTC. The chain carries TRBV25-1 and TRBJ1-2, with 8 bases that match TRBD1. V lost 10 bases to trimming and J lost 4 bases; unmatched junction nucleotides: 8. The germline CDR1 and CDR2 sequences are MGHDK and SYGVNS. This CDR3 has 13 amino acids.

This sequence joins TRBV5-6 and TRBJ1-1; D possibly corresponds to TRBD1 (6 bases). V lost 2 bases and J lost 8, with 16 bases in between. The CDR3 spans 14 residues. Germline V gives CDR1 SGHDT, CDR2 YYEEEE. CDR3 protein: CASSLQRGASEAFF. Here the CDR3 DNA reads TGTGCCAGCAGCTTACAGCGGGGGGCCTCCGAAGCTTTCTTT.

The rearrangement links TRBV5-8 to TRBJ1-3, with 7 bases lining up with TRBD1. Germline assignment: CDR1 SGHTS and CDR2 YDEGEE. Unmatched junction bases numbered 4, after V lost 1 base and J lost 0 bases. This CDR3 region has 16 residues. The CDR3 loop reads CASSLYGTVSGNTIYF. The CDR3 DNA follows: TGTGCCAGCAGCTTGTACGGGACAGTCTCTGGAAACACCATATATTTT.

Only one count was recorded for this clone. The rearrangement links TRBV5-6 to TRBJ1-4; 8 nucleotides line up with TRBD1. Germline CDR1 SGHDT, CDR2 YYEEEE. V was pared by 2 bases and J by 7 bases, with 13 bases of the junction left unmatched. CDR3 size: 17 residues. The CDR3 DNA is TGTGCCAGCAGCTTCTCCCCCACCGGGACAGGTGGTGAAAAACTGTTTTTT. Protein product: CASSFSPTGTGGEKLFF.

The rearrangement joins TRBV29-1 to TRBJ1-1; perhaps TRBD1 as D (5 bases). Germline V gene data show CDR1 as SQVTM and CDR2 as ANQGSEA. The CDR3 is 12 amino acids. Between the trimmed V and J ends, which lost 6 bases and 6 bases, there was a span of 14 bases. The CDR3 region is CSVMAGPSEAFF. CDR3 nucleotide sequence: TGCAGCGTGATGGCGGGGCCCTCTGAAGCTTTCTTT.

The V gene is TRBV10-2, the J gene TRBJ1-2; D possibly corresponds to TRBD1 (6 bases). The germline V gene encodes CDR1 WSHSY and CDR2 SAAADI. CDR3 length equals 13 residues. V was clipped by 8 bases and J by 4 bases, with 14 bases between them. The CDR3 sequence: CASATGYGYGYTF. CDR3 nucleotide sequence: TGCGCCAGCGCTACAGGGTACGGCTATGGCTACACCTTC.

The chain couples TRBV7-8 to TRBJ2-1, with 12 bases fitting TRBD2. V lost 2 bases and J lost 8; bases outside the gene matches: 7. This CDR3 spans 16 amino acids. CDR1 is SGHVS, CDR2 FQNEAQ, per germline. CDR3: CASSLRRLAGGYEQFF. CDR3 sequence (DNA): TGTGCCAGCAGCTTAAGGAGGCTAGCGGGGGGGTATGAGCAGTTCTTC. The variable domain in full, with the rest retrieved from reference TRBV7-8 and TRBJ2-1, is GAGVSQSPRYKVAKRGQDVALRCDPISGHVSLFWYQQALGQGPEFLTYFQNEAQLDKSGLPSDRFFAERPEGSVSTLKIQRTQQEDSAVYLCASSLRRLAGGYEQFFGPGTRLTVL.

The DNA for the CDR3 is TGCAGCGTTGCTGCGGGGTGGGGGATGGAGAACACTGAAGCTTTCTTT. Its protein is CSVAAGWGMENTEAFF. This chain uses TRBV29-1 with TRBJ1-1; tentatively, D is TRBD1 (5 bases). The CDR3 totals 16 residues. CDR1 is SQVTM and CDR2 is ANQGSEA in the germline V gene. The ends were cut back, 4 bases at V and 1 base at J, with 19 bases in the middle.

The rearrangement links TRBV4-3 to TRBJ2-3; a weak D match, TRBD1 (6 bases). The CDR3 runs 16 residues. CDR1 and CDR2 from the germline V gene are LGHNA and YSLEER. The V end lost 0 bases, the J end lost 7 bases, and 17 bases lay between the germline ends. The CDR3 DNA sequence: TGCGCCAGCAGCCAAGAGGGCAGGGGCCCGAAGAATACGCAGTATTTT. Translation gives CASSQEGRGPKNTQYF.

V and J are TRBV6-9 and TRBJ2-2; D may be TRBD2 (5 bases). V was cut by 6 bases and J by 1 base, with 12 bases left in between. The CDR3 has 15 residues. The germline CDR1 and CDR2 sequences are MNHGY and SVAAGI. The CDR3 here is CASSRRYRNTGELFF. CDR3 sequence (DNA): TGTGCCAGCAGCCGGAGGTATCGGAACACCGGGGAGCTGTTTTTT.

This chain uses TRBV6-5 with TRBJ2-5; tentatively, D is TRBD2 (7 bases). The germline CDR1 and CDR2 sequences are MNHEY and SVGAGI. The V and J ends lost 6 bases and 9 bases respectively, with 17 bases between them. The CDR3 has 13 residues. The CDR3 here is CASRLDSRGAQYF. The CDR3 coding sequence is TGTGCCAGCAGACTGGACAGCCGGGGGGCCCAGTACTTC.

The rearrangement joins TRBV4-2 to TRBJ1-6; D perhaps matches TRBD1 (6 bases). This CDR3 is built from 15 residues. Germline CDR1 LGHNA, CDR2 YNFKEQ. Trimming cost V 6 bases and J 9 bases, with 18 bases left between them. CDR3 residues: CASRGGAQGLSPLHF. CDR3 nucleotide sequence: TGTGCCAGCAGGGGGGGGGCTCAAGGCCTTTCACCCCTCCACTTT.

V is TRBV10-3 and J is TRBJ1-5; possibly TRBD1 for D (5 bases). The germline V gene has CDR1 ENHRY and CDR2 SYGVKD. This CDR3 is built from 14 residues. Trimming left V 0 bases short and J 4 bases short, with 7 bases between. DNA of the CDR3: TGTGCCATCAGTGAGTCGACAGTTAATCAGCCCCAGCATTTT. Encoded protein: CAISESTVNQPQHF.

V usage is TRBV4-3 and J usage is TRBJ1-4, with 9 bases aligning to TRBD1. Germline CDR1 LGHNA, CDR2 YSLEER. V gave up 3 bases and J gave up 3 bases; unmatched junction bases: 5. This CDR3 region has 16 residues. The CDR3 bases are TGCGCCAGCAGCCAGGACAGGGGCTCGCCTAATGAAAAACTGTTTTTT. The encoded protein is CASSQDRGSPNEKLFF.

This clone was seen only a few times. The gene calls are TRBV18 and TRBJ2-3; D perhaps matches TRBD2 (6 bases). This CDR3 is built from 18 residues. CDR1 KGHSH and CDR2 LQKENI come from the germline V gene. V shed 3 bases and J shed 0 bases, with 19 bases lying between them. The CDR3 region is CASSPEGPAALSTDTQYF. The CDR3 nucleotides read TGTGCCAGCTCACCGGAGGGCCCCGCCGCCCTTAGCACAGATACGCAGTATTTT. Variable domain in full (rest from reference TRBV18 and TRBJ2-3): NAGVMQNPRHLVRRRGQEARLRCSPMKGHSHVYWYRQLPEEGLKFMVYLQKENIIDESGMPKERFSAEFPKEGPSILRIQQVVRGDSAAYFCASSPEGPAALSTDTQYFGPGTRLTVL.

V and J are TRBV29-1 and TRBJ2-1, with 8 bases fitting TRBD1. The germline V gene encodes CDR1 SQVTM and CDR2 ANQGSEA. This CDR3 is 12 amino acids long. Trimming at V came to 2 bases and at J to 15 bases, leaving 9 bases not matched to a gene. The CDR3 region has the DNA TGCAGCGTTGAATGGTTGGACAGGGTACTGTTCTTC. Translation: CSVEWLDRVLFF.

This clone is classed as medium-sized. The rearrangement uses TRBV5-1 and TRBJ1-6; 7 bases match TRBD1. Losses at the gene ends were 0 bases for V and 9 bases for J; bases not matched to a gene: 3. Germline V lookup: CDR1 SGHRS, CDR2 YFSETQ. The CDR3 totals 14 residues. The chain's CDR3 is CASSLGQGGSPLHF. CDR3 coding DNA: TGCGCCAGCAGCTTGGGACAGGGAGGTTCACCCCTCCACTTT.

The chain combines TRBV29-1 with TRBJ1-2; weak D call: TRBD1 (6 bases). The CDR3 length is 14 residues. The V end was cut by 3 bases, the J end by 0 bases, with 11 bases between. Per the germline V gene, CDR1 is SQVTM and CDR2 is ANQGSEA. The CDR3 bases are TGCAGCGTTGACTCAGGGGTAGCTAACTATGGCTACACCTTC. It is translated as CSVDSGVANYGYTF.

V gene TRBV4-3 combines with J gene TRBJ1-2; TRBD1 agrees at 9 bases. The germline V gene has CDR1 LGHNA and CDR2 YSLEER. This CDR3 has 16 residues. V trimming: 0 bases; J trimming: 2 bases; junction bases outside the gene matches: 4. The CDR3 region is CASSQEDRGNNYGYTF. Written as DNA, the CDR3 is TGCGCCAGCAGCCAAGAGGACAGGGGAAACAACTATGGCTACACCTTC.

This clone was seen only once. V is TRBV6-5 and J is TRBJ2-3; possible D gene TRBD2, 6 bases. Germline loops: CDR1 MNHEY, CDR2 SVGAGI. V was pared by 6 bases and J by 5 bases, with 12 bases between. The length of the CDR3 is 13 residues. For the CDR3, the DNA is TGTGCCAGCAGCCCCCAGGGAGGAGATACGCAGTATTTT. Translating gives CASSPQGGDTQYF.

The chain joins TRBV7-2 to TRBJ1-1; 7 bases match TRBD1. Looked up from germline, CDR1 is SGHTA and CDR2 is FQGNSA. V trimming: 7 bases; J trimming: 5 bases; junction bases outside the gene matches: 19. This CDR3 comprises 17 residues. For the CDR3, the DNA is TGTGCCAGCACCCGACAGGGTGTAGTTTTGACAAAAACTGAAGCTTTCTTT. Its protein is CASTRQGVVLTKTEAFF.

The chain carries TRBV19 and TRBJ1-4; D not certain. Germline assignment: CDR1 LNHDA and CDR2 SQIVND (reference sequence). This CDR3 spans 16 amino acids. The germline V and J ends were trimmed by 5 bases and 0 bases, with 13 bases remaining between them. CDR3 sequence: CASSFWAGTTNEKLFF. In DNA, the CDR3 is TGTGCCAGTAGTTTTTGGGCAGGAACAACTAATGAAAAACTGTTTTTT.

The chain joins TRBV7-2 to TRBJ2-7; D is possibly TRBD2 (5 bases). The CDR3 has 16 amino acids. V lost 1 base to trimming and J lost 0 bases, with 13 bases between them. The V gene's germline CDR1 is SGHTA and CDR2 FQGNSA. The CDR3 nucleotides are TGTGCCAGCAGCTTAGTGACGGGATACAGCTCCTACGAGCAGTACTTC. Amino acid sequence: CASSLVTGYSSYEQYF.

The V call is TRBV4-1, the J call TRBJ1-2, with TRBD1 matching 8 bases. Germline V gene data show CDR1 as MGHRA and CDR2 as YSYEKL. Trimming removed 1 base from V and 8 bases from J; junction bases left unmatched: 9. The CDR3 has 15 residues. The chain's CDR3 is CASSQVFSGGRGYTF. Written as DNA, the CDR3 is TGCGCCAGCAGCCAAGTTTTTTCAGGGGGCAGGGGCTACACCTTC.